Listed below are T cell receptor beta chains from one sample, sequenced in a study of control samples from healthy donors and cancer patients. Data came from immunoSEQ multiplex PCR; TCRdb stores just in-frame clones and leaves some out. The sample includes 70,000 to 95,000 clones, 90% to 95% of them seen just once. Sequenced: PBMCs. These receptors were obtained from a woman between 40 and 50 years old with lung cancer. CDR3s include the opening cysteine and the closing phenylalanine or tryptophan. Fields, in order: D gene, V gene, J gene, clone size, CDR3 protein, CDR3 DNA. D genes are given only for firm matches. Rows give clone size only sometimes, using once, few, many, or a class for an expanded clone.

D gene: .
V gene: TRBV11-2
J gene: TRBJ1-4
clone size: few
CDR3 protein: CASSLGAPTGNEKLFF
CDR3 DNA: TGTGCCAGCAGCTTAGGGGCTCCAACGGGAAATGAAAAACTGTTTTTT

D gene: TRBD1
V gene: TRBV9
J gene: TRBJ2-2
clone size: .
CDR3 protein: CASSTGQGTGELFF
CDR3 DNA: TGTGCCAGCAGCACGGGACAGGGCACCGGGGAGCTGTTTTTT

D gene: TRBD1
V gene: TRBV4-1
J gene: TRBJ1-2
clone size: .
CDR3 protein: CASSSDRAHGYTF
CDR3 DNA: TGCGCCAGCAGCTCAGACAGGGCTCATGGCTACACCTTC

D gene: .
V gene: TRBV2
J gene: TRBJ2-7
clone size: .
CDR3 protein: CASGAQNPYYEQYF
CDR3 DNA: TGTGCCAGCGGGGCTCAGAACCCATACTACGAGCAGTACTTC

D gene: TRBD2
V gene: TRBV5-1
J gene: TRBJ2-3
clone size: once
CDR3 protein: CASSLVGRAGGNTQYF
CDR3 DNA: TGCGCCAGCAGCTTGGTCGGGAGGGCGGGGGGGAATACGCAGTATTTT

D gene: .
V gene: TRBV18
J gene: TRBJ1-1
clone size: .
CDR3 protein: CASSVDMNTEAFF
CDR3 DNA: TGTGCCAGCTCGGTCGATATGAACACTGAAGCTTTCTTT

D gene: .
V gene: TRBV19
J gene: TRBJ1-1
clone size: .
CDR3 protein: CASSIGQPNTEAFF
CDR3 DNA: TGTGCCAGTAGTATTGGACAGCCTAACACTGAAGCTTTCTTT

D gene: TRBD1
V gene: TRBV3-1/TRBV3-2
J gene: TRBJ1-1
clone size: .
CDR3 protein: CASSPRTGHPAFF
CDR3 DNA: TGTGCCAGCAGCCCCCGGACAGGGCATCCGGCTTTCTTT

D gene: .
V gene: TRBV6-5
J gene: TRBJ1-1
clone size: once
CDR3 protein: CASSKNTEAFF
CDR3 DNA: TGTGCCAGCAGTAAAAACACTGAAGCTTTCTTT

D gene: TRBD1
V gene: TRBV6-6
J gene: TRBJ1-2
clone size: .
CDR3 protein: CASSPPGQTNYGYTF
CDR3 DNA: TGTGCCAGCAGTCCGCCGGGACAGACTAACTATGGCTACACCTTC

D gene: .
V gene: TRBV7-2
J gene: TRBJ1-1
clone size: once
CDR3 protein: CASTFLMDLGTEAFF
CDR3 DNA: TGTGCCAGCACCTTCTTGATGGATCTAGGCACTGAAGCTTTCTTT

D gene: .
V gene: TRBV29-1
J gene: TRBJ2-7
clone size: .
CDR3 protein: CSVVVSTYEQYF
CDR3 DNA: TGCAGCGTTGTTGTTTCTACCTACGAGCAGTACTTC

D gene: .
V gene: TRBV14
J gene: TRBJ1-1
clone size: .
CDR3 protein: CASRARALNTEAFF
CDR3 DNA: TGTGCCAGCAGAGCCAGAGCGCTGAACACTGAAGCTTTCTTT

D gene: TRBD1
V gene: TRBV5-1
J gene: TRBJ1-2
clone size: .
CDR3 protein: CASSTGQGEDYGYTF
CDR3 DNA: TGCGCCAGCAGCACGGGACAGGGGGAGGACTATGGCTACACCTTC